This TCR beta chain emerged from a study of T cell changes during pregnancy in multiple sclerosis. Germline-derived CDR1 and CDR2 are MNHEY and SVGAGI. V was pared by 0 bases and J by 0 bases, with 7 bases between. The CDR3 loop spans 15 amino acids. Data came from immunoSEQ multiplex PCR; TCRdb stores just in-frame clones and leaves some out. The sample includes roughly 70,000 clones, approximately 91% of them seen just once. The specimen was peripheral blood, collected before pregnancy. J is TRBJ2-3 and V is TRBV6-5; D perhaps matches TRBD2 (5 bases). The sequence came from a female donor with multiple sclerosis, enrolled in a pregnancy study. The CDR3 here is CASSYSRGSTDTQYF. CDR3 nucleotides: TGTGCCAGCAGTTACTCTAGAGGGAGCACAGATACGCAGTATTTT.